The rows below give T cell receptor beta chains drawn from one sample of a study of OX40 agonist ivuxolimab in advanced cancers. Assay: immunoSEQ multiplex PCR; the TCRdb copy retains only in-frame clones and omits some. In the table there are tens of thousands of clones, around 87% of which are singletons. The sample in question was CD4+ or CD8+ T cells sorted from blood, obtained in a trial of the OX40 agonist ivuxolimab. These receptors all come from an adult with an advanced solid tumor such as melanoma, head and neck, liver or kidney cancer. Each CDR3 is given without its conserved first and last residue. The size entry is marked missing in some rows and otherwise reads once, few, many or a size class.

clone_size v_call cdr3_aa
- TRBV19 ASSIDPYREPIYGYT
- TRBV11-2 ASTPGQGTLSGEQY
- TRBV6-1 ASRLQENYGYT
- TRBV29-1 SVRPASYEQY
- TRBV7-2 ASSLGRGNTEAF
- TRBV2 ASRRGRTNEQF
- TRBV9 ASTWKREQF
- TRBV28 ASSQLGTLNT
- TRBV11-2 ASSPPLAGANTGELF
once TRBV6-5 ASSYRLTSNPGEQY
- TRBV7-6 ASSLAAGQGGSYEQY
few TRBV19 ASSIDLGKETQY
- TRBV9 ASSSSGGANEQF
- TRBV6-1 ASSEETGKIEQY
- TRBV5-4 ASSKTPQETQY
- TRBV6-1 ASKAELNSYEQY
- TRBV5-1 ASSLAPSDTQY
- TRBV27 ASSFNPGGTEAF
- TRBV5-1 ASSLFGGRAPYEQY
- TRBV6-5 ASSNDRSGGYT
- TRBV11-2 ASSTGQSSYNEQF
- TRBV7-9 ASSSEGRSTNEKLF